This paragraph reports one TCR beta chain. The table came from immunoSEQ multiplex PCR; TCRdb's copy has only in-frame clones and leaves some out. The table shows about 81,000 clones, with roughly 94% occurring only once. The data were taken from a study of T cell responses to AZD1222 COVID-19 vaccine. Losses at the gene ends were 3 bases for V and 5 bases for J; bases not matched to a gene: 13. The CDR3 runs to 18 residues. CDR1 is DFQATT and CDR2 is SNEGSKA in the germline V gene (reference sequence). This receptor was obtained from an adult in good health. The genes are TRBV20-1 and TRBJ2-1, with 13 bases aligning to TRBD2. The sequencing used peripheral blood, collected on day 0 of AZD1222 vaccination. Here the CDR3 reads CSASRLAGGTTPNNEQFF. The CDR3 DNA reads as TGCAGTGCTAGTCGACTAGCGGGAGGTACCACCCCGAACAATGAGCAGTTCTTC.